The 4 T cell receptor beta chains in this list originate from one sample, sequenced in a study of shared clonotypes between healthy human individuals. Some clones are missing from TCRdb's copy, which holds only in-frame ones; the method was immunoSEQ multiplex PCR. Among some 2.4 million clones listed, approximately 93% were seen once. What was sequenced was naive CD4+ T cells from PBMCs. Noted subset: CD45RA+ positively selected. The receptors here all came from a man younger than 30 in good health. Some clones in this sample may be carry-over from other donors' samples.

The chain employs TRBV5-5 and TRBJ1-5, with 7 bases lining up with TRBD1. The germline gives CDR1 SGHKS, CDR2 YYEKEE (reference sequence). The CDR3 has 16 residues. The J segment lost 5 bases and the V segment lost 8 bases, leaving 16 bases of the junction unmatched. CDR3 protein: CARPLIRDSCHQPQHF. As DNA, the CDR3 is TGTGCCAGACCGCTGATCCGGGACAGTTGCCATCAGCCCCAGCATTTT.

The chain uses TRBV12-5 and TRBJ2-1; the D is unclear. V was clipped by 7 bases and J by 4 bases, with 14 bases between them. Per the germline V gene, CDR1 is LGHNT and CDR2 is FRNRAP. This CDR3 contains 14 residues. Written as DNA, the CDR3 is TGTGCTAGTGCCCCTGACCCAGCTTACAATGAGCAGTTCTTC. This translates into CASAPDPAYNEQFF.

The chain is built from TRBV9 and TRBJ2-1; the D is unclear. This CDR3 spans 15 amino acids. Germline V gene sequence: CDR1 SGDLS, CDR2 YYNGEE. Trimming left V 0 bases short and J 6 bases short, with 13 bases between. The CDR3 loop is CASSVVGGLLNEQFF. DNA for the CDR3: TGTGCCAGCAGCGTAGTAGGCGGATTGCTCAATGAGCAGTTCTTC.

The chain links TRBV18 to TRBJ1-2, with TRBD1 identical over 9 bases. After removal of 8 bases from V and 6 bases from J, the junction contained 7 bases not matched to a gene. Germline CDR1 reads KGHSH; CDR2 reads LQKENI. The CDR3 is 13 residues long. CDR3 loop: CASLPGQGDGYTF. The CDR3 DNA reads as TGTGCCAGCCTACCGGGACAGGGAGATGGCTACACCTTC.